Detailed here is one T cell receptor beta chain. The sample belongs to a study of blood T cell repertoires in COVID-19. At the level of the study: Donors in the United States, Italy and Spain gave samples during acute or convalescent COVID-19. T cells, B-cell-depleted T cells, or PBMCs supplied cDNA or gDNA.

CDR1 is SEHNR and CDR2 is FQNEAQ in the germline V gene (reference sequence). After removal of 5 bases from V and 6 bases from J, the junction contained 18 bases not matched to a gene. The CDR3 is 18 amino acids. Authors' methods: It was from reference gene primer amplification that nucleated cell counts were estimated. Clones were read by immunoSEQ multiplex PCR, and TCRdb kept only the in-frame ones, dropping some. That table supplies the V and J calls and clone size; D and trimming were determined from the DNA. The table lists roughly 480,000 clones, approximately 89% of them singletons. During active infection, Seattle patients enrolled and were then monitored through disease.

The chain combines TRBV7-9 with TRBJ2-2, with 7 positions matching TRBD2. Input material: peripheral blood. This TCR was recovered from a man aged 18-30 years with COVID-19, enrolled during active disease. The CDR3 reads CASSRHTLAPRVSGELFF. CDR3 DNA sequence: TGTGCCAGCAGCAGACACACACTAGCGCCGAGGGTCTCCGGGGAGCTGTTTTTT. The full variable domain, in which reference TRBV7-9 and TRBJ2-2 provide the parts outside the CDR3, is DTGVSQNPRHKITKRGQNVTFRCDPISEHNRLYWYRQTLGQGPEFLTYFQNEAQLEKSRLLSDRFSAERPKGSFSTLEIQRTEQGDSAMYLCASSRHTLAPRVSGELFFGEGSRLTVL.